The 28 T cell receptor beta chains below were found in one sample sequenced in a study of blood T cell repertoires in COVID-19. Only in-frame clones appear in the TCRdb table, and some are missing; sequencing was by immunoSEQ multiplex PCR. The sample includes about 480,000 clones, 85% to 90% of them seen just once. The sample consisted of peripheral blood. These receptor sequences come from a woman between 45 and 60 years old with COVID-19, enrolled during active disease.

The V and J genes are TRBV3-1 (or the pseudogene TRBV3-2) and TRBJ2-1, with a tentative D call TRBD1 (5 bases). Trimming pared 4 bases from V and 3 bases from J, leaving 19 bases between. CDR3 length: 17 residues. Germline assignment: CDR1 LGHDT and CDR2 YNNKEL (reference sequence). The chain's CDR3 is CASSPTLSRAFYNEQFF. The DNA of the CDR3 is TGTGCCAGCAGCCCAACCCTTAGCAGGGCCTTCTACAATGAGCAGTTCTTC.

This chain links TRBV24-1 with TRBJ2-5; 8 nucleotides align to TRBD1. This CDR3 region has 14 residues. Germline lookup yields CDR1 KGHDR and CDR2 SFDVKD. The trim removed 3 bases at V and 7 bases at J, leaving 6 bases unmatched. The CDR3 DNA sequence: TGTGCCACCAGTGATCCCGGACAGGGAGGGACCCAGTACTTC. Translated, it gives CATSDPGQGGTQYF.

This chain connects TRBV2 to TRBJ2-1, with a tentative D call TRBD2 (5 bases). Trimming took 2 bases from V and 9 from J, leaving 11 bases between them. Germline CDR1 SNHLY, CDR2 FYNNEI. The length of the CDR3 is 13 residues. The CDR3 reads CASSEHAEGEQFF. Here the CDR3 DNA reads TGTGCCAGCAGTGAACACGCTGAGGGTGAGCAGTTCTTC.

The chain links TRBV18 to TRBJ2-7; D remains unclear. V was cut by 2 bases and J by 3 bases, with 8 bases left in between. The CDR3 runs to 13 residues. Germline V gene sequence: CDR1 KGHSH, CDR2 LQKENI. The CDR3 sequence is CASSPSESYEQYF. The DNA for the CDR3 is TGTGCCAGCTCACCATCTGAGAGCTACGAGCAGTACTTC.

J is TRBJ2-7 and V is TRBV15; 8 nucleotides match TRBD1. The CDR3 length is 18 residues. Germline V CDR1 and CDR2: LNHNV, YYDKDF (reference sequence). Trimming cost V 0 bases and J 7 bases; bases outside gene matches: 17. The CDR3 here is CATSRDLTATGALIEQYF. CDR3 nucleotides: TGTGCCACCAGCAGAGACCTGACCGCGACAGGGGCTCTTATTGAGCAGTACTTC.

The V gene is TRBV5-1, the J gene TRBJ1-4, with TRBD1 identical over 10 bases. CDR3 size: 18 residues. V lost 1 base and J lost 2; bases outside the gene matches: 8. From germline, CDR1 is SGHRS and CDR2 YFSETQ. CDR3 nucleotide sequence: TGCGCCAGCAGCTTGAGGCGCCAGGGACAGGGGACTAATGAAAAACTGTTTTTT. Translated: CASSLRRQGQGTNEKLFF.

This clone has more than one count but fewer than ten. The chain recombines TRBV11-2 with TRBJ1-1, with 7 positions matching TRBD1. The CDR3 is made up of 14 amino acids. V lost 4 bases to trimming and J lost 4 bases; unmatched junction nucleotides: 6. Germline V gene data show CDR1 as SGHAT and CDR2 as FQNNGV. CDR3 sequence reads: CASSSARQGTEAFF. In DNA form, the CDR3 reads TGTGCCAGCAGCTCAGCACGACAGGGCACTGAAGCTTTCTTT.

V usage is TRBV27 and J usage is TRBJ1-2; 7 bases map to TRBD1. V lost 5 bases to trimming and J lost 7 bases; unmatched junction nucleotides: 7. Germline CDR1 MNHEY, CDR2 SMNVEV (reference sequence). The CDR3 extends over 13 amino acids. CDR3 nucleotides: TGTGCCAGCAGTCCACAGGGGCAGGGTGGCTACACCTTC. It specifies CASSPQGQGGYTF.

V usage is TRBV5-1 and J usage is TRBJ1-4; possible D gene TRBD1, 6 bases. Germline V gene sequence: CDR1 SGHRS, CDR2 YFSETQ. The CDR3 length is 15 residues. The ends were cut back, 8 bases at V and 2 bases at J, with 16 bases in the middle. The CDR3 coding sequence is TGCGCCAGTAAACAGGGTTTTGTTACTAATGAAAAACTGTTTTTT. This encodes CASKQGFVTNEKLFF.

The CDR3 protein is CASIRTDEAFF. The DNA of the CDR3 is TGTGCCAGCATTCGGACAGATGAAGCTTTCTTT. The rearrangement links TRBV12-3 or TRBV12-4 to TRBJ1-1; possible D gene TRBD1, 6 bases. V lost 7 bases and J 7 bases, leaving 10 bases between the germline ends. This CDR3 is built from 11 residues.

The V and J genes are TRBV7-2 and TRBJ2-7; D might be TRBD2 (7 bases). This CDR3 is 13 amino acids long. The V gene lost 5 bases and the J gene lost 5 bases, with 13 bases spanning the gap. CDR1 and CDR2 from the germline V gene are SGHTA and FQGNSA. The CDR3 loop reads CASSRQGRDEQYF. In DNA, the CDR3 is TGTGCCAGCAGCAGGCAGGGGAGGGACGAGCAGTACTTC.

This clone was counted once. This rearrangement joins TRBV19 to TRBJ2-2, with 7 bases lining up with TRBD2. Per germline, CDR1 LNHDA and CDR2 SQIVND (reference sequence). J lost 2 bases, V lost 5 bases, and 5 bases had no gene match. There are 15 residues in the CDR3. CDR3 DNA: TGTGCCAGTAGTCCAAGCGGGGCTAACACCGGGGAGCTGTTTTTT. It is translated as CASSPSGANTGELFF.

J is TRBJ2-5 and V is TRBV5-1, with 13 positions matching TRBD2. Germline V gene sequence: CDR1 SGHRS, CDR2 YFSETQ. The CDR3 has 16 residues. With 2 bases clipped from V and 6 bases from J, the junction kept 7 bases outside the gene matches. The CDR3 coding sequence is TGCGCCAGCAGCTTTACTAGCGGGGGGGCCTCGAAGACCCAGTACTTC. This translates into CASSFTSGGASKTQYF.

The chain employs TRBV20-1 and TRBJ1-2, with no clear D. The CDR3 totals 14 residues. Germline-derived CDR1 and CDR2 are DFQATT and SNEGSKA (reference sequence). V was shortened by 3 bases and J by 2 bases, with 13 bases between the two germline ends. CDR3 protein: CSASVAIKNYGYTF. DNA for the CDR3: TGCAGTGCTAGTGTGGCAATCAAGAACTATGGCTACACCTTC.

This rearrangement joins TRBV30 to TRBJ1-1; the match to TRBD1 covers 12 bases. This CDR3 has 16 amino acids. Trimming cost V 2 bases and J 5 bases; bases outside gene matches: 9. CDR1 GTSNPN and CDR2 SVGIG come from the germline V gene (reference sequence). The CDR3 nucleotides read TGTGCCTGGAGTCCGGGGACAGGGGGCGCGAAGACTGAAGCTTTCTTT. As protein: CAWSPGTGGAKTEAFF.

The genes are TRBV30 and TRBJ1-3; no reliable D call. CDR1 is GTSNPN, CDR2 SVGIG, per germline (reference sequence). V was cut by 5 bases and J by 2 bases, with 10 bases left in between. CDR3 size: 13 residues. The CDR3 nucleotides are TGTGCCTGGTTCTCGAGGGCTGGAAACACCATATATTTT. It specifies CAWFSRAGNTIYF.

The chain recombines TRBV19 with TRBJ1-4, with no clear D. Germline lookup yields CDR1 LNHDA and CDR2 SQIVND (reference sequence). The CDR3 is 14 amino acids. V shed 1 base and J shed 6 bases, with 9 bases lying between them. CDR3 sequence reads: CASSIGAGDEKLFF. CDR3 nucleotide sequence: TGTGCCAGTAGTATAGGGGCGGGCGATGAAAAACTGTTTTTT.

This chain connects TRBV7-6 to TRBJ2-7; TRBD1 matches 8 bases. The germline V gene encodes CDR1 SGHVS and CDR2 FNYEAQ. This CDR3 is built from 17 residues. V shed 4 bases and J 3 bases; nucleotides not matched to a gene: 14. For the CDR3, the DNA is TGTGCCAGCAGCTATAGTATCCTCGGACAGGGTATCTACGAGCAGTACTTC. Translated: CASSYSILGQGIYEQYF.

V gene TRBV5-1 combines with J gene TRBJ2-1, with 7 bases identical to TRBD2. CDR3 length: 15 amino acids. Trimming at V came to 4 bases and at J to 4 bases, leaving 8 bases not matched to a gene. Germline V gene sequence: CDR1 SGHRS, CDR2 YFSETQ. CDR3 nucleotides: TGCGCCAGCAGCCCGATGGCGGGGGATTACAATGAGCAGTTCTTC. Encoded protein: CASSPMAGDYNEQFF. Full variable domain (outside the CDR3, taken from reference TRBV5-1 and TRBJ2-1): KAGVTQTPRYLIKTRGQQVTLSCSPISGHRSVSWYQQTPGQGLQFLFEYFSETQRNKGNFPGRFSGRQFSNSRSEMNVSTLELGDSALYLCASSPMAGDYNEQFFGPGTRLTVL.

The J gene is TRBJ1-1, the V gene TRBV5-1; D is unclear. Trimming removed 5 bases at V and 2 bases at J, with 16 bases between. This CDR3 is built from 15 residues. Germline loops: CDR1 SGHRS, CDR2 YFSETQ. For the CDR3, the DNA is TGCGCCAGCAGGGCGACCCGGGGAGGCAACACTGAAGCTTTCTTT. This encodes CASRATRGGNTEAFF.

The chain is built from TRBV11-2 and TRBJ2-5, with D possibly TRBD2 on 6 matching bases. CDR1 and CDR2 from the germline V gene are SGHAT and FQNNGV. The CDR3 extends over 14 amino acids. Trimming removed 6 bases at V and 5 bases at J, with 16 bases between. The CDR3 protein is CASSQVMEGETQYF. For the CDR3, the DNA is TGTGCCAGCAGTCAGGTTATGGAGGGGGAGACCCAGTACTTC. Together with reference TRBV11-2 and TRBJ2-5, the CDR3 gives the full variable domain: EAGVAQSPRYKIIEKRQSVAFWCNPISGHATLYWYQQILGQGPKLLIQFQNNGVVDDSQLPKDRFSAERLKGVDSTLKIQPAKLEDSAVYLCASSQVMEGETQYFGPGTRLLVL.

The chain has TRBV14 and TRBJ2-1; D is perhaps TRBD2 (5 bases). The V end lost 1 base, the J end lost 7 bases, and 8 bases lay between the germline ends. This CDR3 is 13 amino acids long. Germline assignment: CDR1 SGHDN and CDR2 FVKESK. CDR3 coding DNA: TGTGCCAGCAGCCAAGTCACGGGGAATGAGCAGTTCTTC. This encodes CASSQVTGNEQFF.

The chain employs TRBV5-1 and TRBJ1-2, with a tentative D call TRBD1 (6 bases). CDR3 length equals 15 residues. Deletions cut 0 bases from V and 6 bases from J, with 15 bases between. Germline values: CDR1 SGHRS, CDR2 YFSETQ. CDR3 in DNA: TGCGCCAGCAGCTTGGAGTACGGGGGGCGTAATGGCTACACCTTC. Amino acids: CASSLEYGGRNGYTF.

V gene TRBV30 combines with J gene TRBJ1-2, with D tentatively TRBD1 (6 bases). This CDR3 is 14 amino acids long. Germline V lookup: CDR1 GTSNPN, CDR2 SVGIG (reference sequence). V gave up 2 bases and J gave up 0 bases, with 10 bases separating them. The CDR3 nucleotides read TGTGCCTGGAGTCCCAGGGGCGCTAACTATGGCTACACCTTC. As protein: CAWSPRGANYGYTF.

The V and J genes are TRBV29-1 and TRBJ1-5; 8 bases agree with TRBD1. V was clipped by 4 bases and J by 7 bases; unmatched bases: 3. Germline V lookup: CDR1 SQVTM, CDR2 ANQGSEA. The length of the CDR3 is 12 residues. CDR3 in amino acids: CSVGTGNQPQHF. CDR3 DNA: TGCAGCGTTGGGACAGGGAACCAGCCCCAGCATTTT.

The chain's CDR3 is CASSPRQGQDEKLFF. CDR3 DNA sequence: TGCGCCAGCAGCCCCCGACAGGGCCAGGATGAAAAACTGTTTTTT. The chain is built from TRBV5-1 and TRBJ1-4, with TRBD1 matching 7 bases. Germline V gives CDR1 SGHRS, CDR2 YFSETQ. J was trimmed by 6 bases and V by 4 bases; bases with no gene match: 9. The length of the CDR3 is 15 residues.

The chain uses TRBV11-2 and TRBJ1-1, with TRBD1 matching 10 bases. The ends lost 4 bases at V and 4 bases at J; junction bases unmatched: 9. The CDR3 is 16 amino acids. Germline V gene lookup returns CDR1 SGHAT and CDR2 FQNNGV. In DNA, the CDR3 is TGTGCCAGCAGCTCATGGGGGTGGACAGGGGGCACTGAAGCTTTCTTT. This codes for CASSSWGWTGGTEAFF.

V and J are TRBV5-5 and TRBJ2-6, with 9 nucleotides matching TRBD1. Trimming at V came to 4 bases and at J to 0 bases, leaving 5 bases not matched to a gene. This CDR3 has 17 amino acids. Germline CDR1 and CDR2: SGHKS and YYEKEE (reference sequence). As DNA, the CDR3 is TGTGCCAGCAGCCCGGGACAGGGTAGCTCTGGGGCCAACGTCCTGACTTTC. It codes for CASSPGQGSSGANVLTF.